Sequencing of this T cell receptor beta chain was carried out in a study of T cells after yellow fever vaccination. This clonotype appeared a few times. TCRdb used MiXCR to reprocess the 5' RACE reads, holding one entry per CDR3 protein. The sample contains 300,000 to 450,000 distinct CDR3 sequences, 6.2% of which appear only once. Germline CDR1 and CDR2: KGHSH and LQKENI. CDR3 length: 13 residues. Deletions cut 0 bases from V and 6 bases from J, with 8 bases between. This sequence originates from a man aged 25-45 years who received the YFV17D yellow fever vaccine. V is TRBV18 and J is TRBJ2-5; no clear D gene. The sequencing used PBMCs, collected 5 days after the yellow fever booster vaccination. The CDR3 region has the DNA TGTGCCAGCTCACCACCGGCTAATCAGACCCAGTACTTC. It translates to CASSPPANQTQYF.